The 3 T cell receptor beta chains listed next were all sequenced from one sample in a study of blood T cell repertoires in COVID-19. TCRdb's table, derived via immunoSEQ multiplex PCR, lists solely in-frame clones and lacks some. The sample consists of 110,000 or so clones, roughly 80% of them appearing once. Sequenced: peripheral blood. Source of these receptors: a woman in her thirties or forties with acute or convalescent COVID-19.

The V and J genes are TRBV19 and TRBJ2-5; D is uncertain. CDR1 LNHDA and CDR2 SQIVND come from the germline V gene (reference sequence). The CDR3 sequence is 12 residues long. Trimming cost V 5 bases and J 1 base, with 5 bases left between them. The CDR3 DNA reads as TGTGCCAGTAGTGCCGGCCAAGAGACCCAGTACTTC. Its translation is CASSAGQETQYF.

V gene TRBV19 combines with J gene TRBJ1-1; possible D gene TRBD1, 5 bases. V was trimmed by 7 bases and J by 3 bases, leaving 12 bases between them. The germline gives CDR1 LNHDA, CDR2 SQIVND (reference sequence). This CDR3 spans 13 amino acids. CDR3 amino acids: CASTPLRDTEAFF. Written as DNA, the CDR3 is TGTGCCAGTACCCCTCTCAGGGACACTGAAGCTTTCTTT. Looking up the rest from reference TRBV19 and TRBJ1-1 gives the full variable domain: DGGITQSPKYLFRKEGQNVTLSCEQNLNHDAMYWYRQDPGQGLRLIYYSQIVNDFQKGDIAEGYSVSREKKESFPLTVTSAQKNPTAFYLCASTPLRDTEAFFGQGTRLTVV.

J is TRBJ2-3 and V is TRBV7-8; D is uncertain. Trimming pared 2 bases from V and 8 bases from J, leaving 11 bases between. Germline V gives CDR1 SGHVS, CDR2 FQNEAQ. The CDR3 spans 13 residues. CDR3 bases: TGTGCCAGCAGCTTACATCCCTTCGGTACGCAGTATTTT. It yields the protein CASSLHPFGTQYF.